The T cell receptor beta chain under discussion was sequenced for a study of glioma-infiltrating T cells. CDR3 size: 15 residues. The germline CDR1 and CDR2 sequences are SNHLY and FYNNEI. Amplification of TCR alpha and beta CDR3 regions from RNA used iRepertoire nested multiplex PCR. TCRdb reprocessed the multiplex PCR reads via MiXCR and lists one record per CDR3 protein. The table shows about 10,000 distinct CDR3 sequences, with 56% occurring only once. Study outcomes and limitations: CDR3 overlap between tissue and blood was very small.

Remarks on this clonotype: Its cognate antigen is unknown.

The chain combines TRBV2 with TRBJ2-2; 13 bases align to TRBD2. The origin of this receptor is a human donor with low-grade glioma or glioblastoma, undergoing nonglioma brain surgery, or in good health (not recorded which). The specimen sequenced was glioma tissue, nonneoplastic brain tissue, or PBMCs (not recorded which). This CDR3 reads CANTRTSGSTGELFF. The CDR3 DNA follows: TGTGCAAACACCCGGACTAGCGGGAGTACCGGGGAGCTGTTTTTT.